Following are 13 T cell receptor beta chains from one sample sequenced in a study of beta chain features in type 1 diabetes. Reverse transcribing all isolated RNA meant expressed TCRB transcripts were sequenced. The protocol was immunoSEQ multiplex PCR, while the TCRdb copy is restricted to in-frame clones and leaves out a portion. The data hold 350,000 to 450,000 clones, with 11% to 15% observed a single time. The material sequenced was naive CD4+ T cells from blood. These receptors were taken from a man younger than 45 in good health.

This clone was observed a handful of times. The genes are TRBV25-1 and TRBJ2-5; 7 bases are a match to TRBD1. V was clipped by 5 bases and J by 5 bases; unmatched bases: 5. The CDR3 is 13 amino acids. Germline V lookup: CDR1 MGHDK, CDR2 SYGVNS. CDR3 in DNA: TGTGCCAGCAGTCGGCAGGGGGAGGAGACCCAGTACTTC. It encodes CASSRQGEETQYF.

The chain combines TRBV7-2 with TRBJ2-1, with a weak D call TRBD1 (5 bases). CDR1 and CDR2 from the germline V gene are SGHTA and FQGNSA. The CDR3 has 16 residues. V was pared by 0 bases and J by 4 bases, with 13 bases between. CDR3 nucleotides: TGTGCCAGCAGCTTAGCCGCAGGGATGTTTTACAATGAGCAGTTCTTC. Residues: CASSLAAGMFYNEQFF.

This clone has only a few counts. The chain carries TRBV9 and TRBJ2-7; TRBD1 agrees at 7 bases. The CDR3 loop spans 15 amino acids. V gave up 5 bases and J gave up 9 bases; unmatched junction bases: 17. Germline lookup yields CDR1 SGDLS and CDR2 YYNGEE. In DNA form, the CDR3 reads TGTGCCAGCAGTGCTCTCCGCTTTACAGGGGACGGGCAGTACGTC. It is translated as CASSALRFTGDGQYV.

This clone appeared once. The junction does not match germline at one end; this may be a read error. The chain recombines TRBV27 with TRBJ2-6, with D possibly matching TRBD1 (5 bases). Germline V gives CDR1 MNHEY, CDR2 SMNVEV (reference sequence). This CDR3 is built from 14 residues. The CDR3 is CASSDSSGANGLTF. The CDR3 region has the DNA TGTGCCAGCAGTGACAGCTCTGGGGCCAACGGCCTGACTTTC.

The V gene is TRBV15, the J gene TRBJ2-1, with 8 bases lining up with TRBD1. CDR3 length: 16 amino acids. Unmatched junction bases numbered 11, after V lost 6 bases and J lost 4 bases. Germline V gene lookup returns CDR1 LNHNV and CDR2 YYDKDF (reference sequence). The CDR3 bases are TGTGCCACCAGAAGTAAGGGGACAGGAAGTTACAATGAGCAGTTCTTC. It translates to CATRSKGTGSYNEQFF.

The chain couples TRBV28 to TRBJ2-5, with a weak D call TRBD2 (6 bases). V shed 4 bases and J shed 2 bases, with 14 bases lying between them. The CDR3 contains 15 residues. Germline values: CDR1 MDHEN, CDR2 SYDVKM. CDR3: CASSSWGEFQETQYF. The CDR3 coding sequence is TGTGCCAGCAGTTCCTGGGGGGAGTTTCAAGAGACCCAGTACTTC.

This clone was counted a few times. The CDR3 loop reads CATSWLYTDTQYF. Here the CDR3 DNA reads TGTGCCACCAGCTGGCTTTACACAGATACGCAGTATTTT. The chain combines TRBV15 with TRBJ2-3, with D hard to call. CDR3 length: 13 amino acids. Germline-derived CDR1 and CDR2 are LNHNV and YYDKDF (reference sequence). Trimming removed 5 bases from V and 2 bases from J, with 8 bases in between.

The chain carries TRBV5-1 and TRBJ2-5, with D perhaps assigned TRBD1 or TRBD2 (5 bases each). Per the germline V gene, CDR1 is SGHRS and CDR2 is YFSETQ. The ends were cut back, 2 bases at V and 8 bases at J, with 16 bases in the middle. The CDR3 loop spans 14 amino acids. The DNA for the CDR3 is TGCGCCAGCAGCTTCCGGGACGGAGACGGTACCCAGTACTTC. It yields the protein CASSFRDGDGTQYF.

CDR3 DNA: TGTGCCAGCAGCATTAGCGCGATAAAACAAGAGACCCAGTACTTC. Protein product: CASSISAIKQETQYF. This sequence joins TRBV7-2 and TRBJ2-5; perhaps TRBD2 as D (5 bases). The CDR3 spans 15 residues. The V gene lost 5 bases and the J gene lost 2 bases, with 15 bases spanning the gap. Germline CDR1 and CDR2: SGHTA and FQGNSA.

CDR3 amino acids: CASSLELTVTNEKLFF. The CDR3 DNA reads as TGTGCCAGCAGCTTAGAATTGACAGTCACTAATGAAAAACTGTTTTTT. V is TRBV7-2 and J is TRBJ1-4; D might be TRBD1 (5 bases). CDR3 length equals 16 residues. Trimming cost V 1 base and J 2 bases, with 11 bases left between them. Per germline, CDR1 SGHTA and CDR2 FQGNSA.

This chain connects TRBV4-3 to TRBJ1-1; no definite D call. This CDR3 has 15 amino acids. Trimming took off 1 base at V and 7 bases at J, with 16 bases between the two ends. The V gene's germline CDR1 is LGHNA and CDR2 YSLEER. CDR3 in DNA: TGCGCCAGCAGCCAAGGCCACCACGGCAGTTATGAAGCTTTCTTT. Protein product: CASSQGHHGSYEAFF.

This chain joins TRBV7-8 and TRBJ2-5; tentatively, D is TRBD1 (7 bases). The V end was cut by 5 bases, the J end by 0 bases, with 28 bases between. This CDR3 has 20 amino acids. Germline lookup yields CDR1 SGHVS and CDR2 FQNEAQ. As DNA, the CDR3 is TGTGCCAGCAGCCTAACTAAACGGGAGAGGGGACAGACGTACCAAGAGACCCAGTACTTC. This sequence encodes CASSLTKRERGQTYQETQYF. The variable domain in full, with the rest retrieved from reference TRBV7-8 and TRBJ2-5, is GAGVSQSPRYKVAKRGQDVALRCDPISGHVSLFWYQQALGQGPEFLTYFQNEAQLDKSGLPSDRFFAERPEGSVSTLKIQRTQQEDSAVYLCASSLTKRERGQTYQETQYFGPGTRLLVL.

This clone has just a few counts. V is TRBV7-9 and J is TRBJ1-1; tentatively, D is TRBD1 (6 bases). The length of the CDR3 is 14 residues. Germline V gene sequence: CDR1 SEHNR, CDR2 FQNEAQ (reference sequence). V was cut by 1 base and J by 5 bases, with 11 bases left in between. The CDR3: CASSLVVRGTEAFF. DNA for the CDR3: TGTGCCAGCAGCTTAGTCGTCAGGGGTACTGAAGCTTTCTTT.